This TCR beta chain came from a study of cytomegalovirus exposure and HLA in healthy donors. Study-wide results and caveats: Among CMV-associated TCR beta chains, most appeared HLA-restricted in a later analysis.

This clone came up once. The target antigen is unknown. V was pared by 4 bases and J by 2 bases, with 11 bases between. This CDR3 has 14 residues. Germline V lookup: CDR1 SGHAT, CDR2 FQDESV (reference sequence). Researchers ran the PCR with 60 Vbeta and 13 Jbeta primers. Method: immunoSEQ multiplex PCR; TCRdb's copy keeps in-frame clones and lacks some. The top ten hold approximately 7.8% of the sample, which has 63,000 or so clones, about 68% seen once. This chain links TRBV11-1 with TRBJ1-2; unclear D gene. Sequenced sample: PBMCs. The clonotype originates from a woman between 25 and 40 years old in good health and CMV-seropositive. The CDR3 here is CASSSSAANYGYTF. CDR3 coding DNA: TGTGCCAGCAGCTCTTCTGCAGCGAACTATGGCTACACCTTC. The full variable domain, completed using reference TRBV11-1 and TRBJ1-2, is EAEVAQSPRYKITEKSQAVAFWCDPISGHATLYWYRQILGQGPELLVQFQDESVVDDSQLPKDRFSAERLKGVDSTLKIQPAELGDSAMYLCASSSSAANYGYTFGSGTRLTVV.